This passage covers 22 T cell receptor beta chains from one sample sequenced in a study of T cell repertoires in cytomegalovirus infection. These receptors have no identified antigens. Using its own MiXCR run on the reads, TCRdb lists one record per CDR3 protein. The sample consists of about 830,000 distinct CDR3 sequences, 32% of them appearing once. The material sequenced was cultured CD8+ T cells from PBMCs, taken from culture after CMV antigen stimulation. Receptors were obtained from a human donor in good health (CMV status not recorded). Some clones in this sample may be carry-over from other donors' samples.

V and J are TRBV12-5 and TRBJ1-1; no definite D call. The V end lost 3 bases, the J end lost 5 bases, and 13 bases lay between the germline ends. The CDR3 is 14 amino acids. The V gene's germline CDR1 is LGHNT and CDR2 FRNRAP. CDR3 sequence (DNA): TGTGCTAGTGGTTTTCCGGCGGACGGTACTGAAGCTTTCTTT. Protein sequence: CASGFPADGTEAFF.

The V and J genes are TRBV4-2 and TRBJ1-1; 7 bases align to TRBD1. V trimming: 1 base; J trimming: 6 bases; junction bases outside the gene matches: 11. The CDR3 spans 16 residues. Germline CDR1 reads LGHNA; CDR2 reads YNFKEQ. The CDR3 DNA is TGTGCCAGCAGCCAAGCCTTACCCAGGGGGGCCTCTGAAGCTTTCTTT. Amino acid sequence: CASSQALPRGASEAFF.

This chain connects TRBV6-6 to TRBJ1-2; D gene ambiguous. Germline V gene lookup returns CDR1 MNHNY and CDR2 SVGAGI (reference sequence). The CDR3 covers 15 residues. V lost 0 bases and J 0 bases, leaving 8 bases between the germline ends. This CDR3 reads CASSYSPTANYGYTF. The CDR3 region has the DNA TGTGCCAGCAGTTACTCCCCCACAGCTAACTATGGCTACACCTTC.

The chain employs TRBV6-8 and TRBJ2-4; a weak D match, TRBD2 (7 bases). This CDR3 is 16 amino acids long. V lost 2 bases and J lost 2, with 13 bases in between. From germline, CDR1 is MNHGY and CDR2 SAAAGT. CDR3 region: CASSYRGGVPKNIQYF. Here the CDR3 DNA reads TGTGCCAGCAGTTACCGAGGGGGGGTTCCCAAAAACATTCAGTACTTC.

The V call is TRBV9, the J call TRBJ2-1; 9 bases match TRBD1. In germline, CDR1 is SGDLS, CDR2 YYNGEE. After removal of 3 bases from V and 4 bases from J, the junction contained 5 bases not matched to a gene. This CDR3 has 15 amino acids. The DNA of the CDR3 is TGTGCCAGCAGCGCCACAGGGGGCGCGTACAATGAGCAGTTCTTC. It codes for CASSATGGAYNEQFF.

This sequence joins TRBV6-5 and TRBJ2-6; D gene unclear. The V end lost 7 bases, the J end lost 0 bases, and 10 bases lay between the germline ends. Germline lookup yields CDR1 MNHEY and CDR2 SVGAGI. This CDR3 comprises 15 residues. In DNA form, the CDR3 reads TGTGCCAGCATGGGTTCTCTCTCTGGGGCCAACGTCCTGACTTTC. Encoded protein: CASMGSLSGANVLTF.

This clonotype was picked up a small number of times. This chain uses TRBV27 with TRBJ2-5; D gene unclear. The V and J ends lost 3 bases and 5 bases respectively, with 16 bases between them. The germline V gene has CDR1 MNHEY and CDR2 SMNVEV (reference sequence). CDR3 length: 15 residues. CDR3 DNA: TGTGCCAGCAGTTTTGGGATAGCCGTCGGGGAGACCCAGTACTTC. Encoded protein: CASSFGIAVGETQYF.

On this clonotype itself: The germline gene is not matched at one end of the junction; a read error may be the cause. This chain links TRBV6-6 with TRBJ1-5, with TRBD1 identical over 7 bases. The CDR3 covers 17 residues. Germline CDR1 reads MNHNY; CDR2 reads SVGAGI (reference sequence). In DNA, the CDR3 is TGTGCCAGCAGCCCTGGACAGGCTGCCTATAGCAATCAGCGCCAGCATTTT. It codes for CASSPGQAAYSNQRQHF.

This chain links TRBV24-1 with TRBJ1-1; D is possibly TRBD1 (6 bases). Trimming took 5 bases from V and 6 from J, leaving 12 bases between them. The CDR3 spans 13 residues. Germline V gives CDR1 KGHDR, CDR2 SFDVKD. The CDR3 region has the DNA TGTGCCACCAGTGCTGGGGGCGAGGCTGAAGCTTTCTTT. Its protein is CATSAGGEAEAFF.

Comments on this clonotype: A much larger clone differs from this one at a single base, so this may be a read error. CDR3 residues: CASSYFSAVGLQETQYF. CDR3 sequence (DNA): TGTGCCAGCAGTTACTTCTCAGCGGTGGGCCTCCAAGAGACCCAGTACTTC. J is TRBJ2-5 and V is TRBV6-5; D is perhaps TRBD2 (5 bases). This CDR3 is 17 amino acids long. Germline V lookup: CDR1 MNHEY, CDR2 SVGAGI. V was shortened by 1 base and J by 1 base, with 16 bases between the two germline ends.

This clonotype was counted between two and nine times. The chain couples TRBV28 to TRBJ2-5, with D tentatively TRBD1 (6 bases). CDR1 is MDHEN and CDR2 is SYDVKM in the germline V gene. The V gene lost 7 bases and the J gene lost 4 bases, with 16 bases spanning the gap. There are 14 residues in the CDR3. The DNA for the CDR3 is TGTGCCAGCACCAAGCGGACAGTGGGAGAGACCCAGTACTTC. This gives the protein CASTKRTVGETQYF.

This clonotype was counted many times. The chain is built from TRBV12-3 or TRBV12-4 and TRBJ1-2; the match to TRBD1 covers 7 bases. The CDR3 has 16 amino acids. J gave up 4 bases and V 3 bases, and 11 bases lay outside the gene matches. Here the CDR3 DNA reads TGTGCCAGCAGTTTCGACAGGGAAGTAGGGGGCTATGGCTACACCTTC. Protein sequence: CASSFDREVGGYGYTF.

There are a few counts of this clonotype. The V call is TRBV25-1, the J call TRBJ1-2, with TRBD1 as a possible D gene (6 bases). CDR3 size: 17 residues. Germline loops: CDR1 MGHDK, CDR2 SYGVNS. Trimming removed 1 base from V and 4 bases from J, with 19 bases in between. This CDR3 reads CASSELKETGRFYGYTF. DNA of the CDR3: TGTGCCAGCAGTGAATTGAAGGAGACAGGCAGGTTCTATGGCTACACCTTC.

A few counts support this clonotype. This chain links TRBV4-1 with TRBJ2-1; 9 bases map to TRBD2. Germline V CDR1 and CDR2: MGHRA, YSYEKL. This CDR3 has 13 residues. V was pared by 7 bases and J by 10 bases, with 8 bases of the junction left unmatched. The CDR3 reads CASKAGGGVEQFF. Here the CDR3 DNA reads TGCGCCAGCAAAGCGGGCGGGGGGGTAGAGCAGTTCTTC.

This clonotype was recorded at least ten times. The chain employs TRBV7-9 and TRBJ2-1, with a weak D call TRBD2 (7 bases). Germline loops: CDR1 SEHNR, CDR2 FQNEAQ (reference sequence). This CDR3 comprises 14 residues. The V and J ends lost 5 bases and 3 bases respectively, with 11 bases between them. CDR3 region: CASSPGGRYNEQFF. CDR3 DNA: TGTGCCAGCAGCCCGGGGGGCCGCTACAATGAGCAGTTCTTC.

In this sample, this clonotype turned up many times. The chain joins TRBV7-8 to TRBJ1-1; TRBD1 matches 9 bases. The junction had 3 bases not matched to a gene; V was cut back by 1 base and J by 0 bases. The germline gives CDR1 SGHVS, CDR2 FQNEAQ. This CDR3 spans 16 amino acids. The CDR3 here is CASSLGGTGMNTEAFF. In DNA form, the CDR3 reads TGTGCCAGCAGCTTAGGAGGGACAGGGATGAACACTGAAGCTTTCTTT.

This clonotype was picked up a small number of times. The V gene is TRBV12-3 or TRBV12-4, the J gene TRBJ1-5; TRBD1 agrees at 10 bases. V gave up 5 bases and J gave up 3 bases; unmatched junction bases: 10. This CDR3 spans 17 amino acids. CDR3 nucleotides: TGTGCCAGCAGTCCCAACGACAGGGGGCTAGACAATCAGCCCCAGCATTTT. Its translation: CASSPNDRGLDNQPQHF.

This clonotype was recorded at least ten times. This chain uses TRBV29-1 with TRBJ1-1; no firm D call. Germline V gene lookup returns CDR1 SQVTM and CDR2 ANQGSEA. Trimming removed 6 bases from V and 2 bases from J, with 10 bases in between. CDR3 size: 12 residues. CDR3 sequence (DNA): TGCAGCGTCCGACCTTATAACACTGAAGCTTTCTTT. Translated, it gives CSVRPYNTEAFF.

The rearrangement joins TRBV10-3 to TRBJ1-5, with 7 nucleotides matching TRBD1. Germline CDR1 reads ENHRY; CDR2 reads SYGVKD. V lost 3 bases to trimming and J lost 1 base; unmatched junction nucleotides: 12. The CDR3 has 18 amino acids. Here the CDR3 reads CAISDSWAARGSNQPQHF. CDR3 sequence (DNA): TGTGCCATCAGTGATAGCTGGGCTGCCAGGGGGAGCAATCAGCCCCAGCATTTT.

The table lists this clonotype with a few counts. CDR3 in amino acids: CASSWTGEDEQYF. CDR3 bases: TGTGCCAGCAGTTGGACAGGGGAGGACGAGCAGTACTTC. This chain joins TRBV6-5 and TRBJ2-7, with 9 bases aligning to TRBD1. The CDR3 is made up of 13 amino acids. The germline V gene has CDR1 MNHEY and CDR2 SVGAGI. The J segment lost 5 bases and the V segment lost 4 bases, leaving 3 bases of the junction unmatched.

This clonotype was counted only a few times. The genes are TRBV6-1 and TRBJ2-3; D is uncertain. Trimming cost V 5 bases and J 3 bases, with 15 bases left between them. Germline loops: CDR1 MNHNS, CDR2 SASEGT. CDR3 length equals 15 residues. The CDR3 here is CASSFDGFRTDTQYF. The CDR3 bases are TGTGCCAGCAGTTTTGACGGGTTTAGGACAGATACGCAGTATTTT.

This clonotype was counted between two and nine times. This chain links TRBV2 with TRBJ2-3; the D gene is possibly TRBD2 (5 bases). The CDR3 spans 16 residues. V was shortened by 4 bases and J by 1 base, with 15 bases between the two germline ends. CDR1 and CDR2 (germline): SNHLY, FYNNEI. Here the CDR3 DNA reads TGTGCCAGCAGTGGAGGAACTAGTGATGGCACAGATACGCAGTATTTT. Its protein is CASSGGTSDGTDTQYF.